The source of this T cell receptor beta chain is a study of Tregs in tolerant kidney transplant recipients. Findings and caveats of the study: Expanding Tregs on activated donor B cells appeared to best identify donor-specific TCRbeta clones. Biological reproducibility was not directly addressed in this study.

The CDR3 is 13 amino acids. CDR1 is GTSNPN and CDR2 is SVGIG in the germline V gene (reference sequence). Trimming took 4 bases from V and 1 from J, leaving 11 bases between them. Thawed PBMCs were FACS-sorted into unstimulated CD4+CD25+CD127- regulatory T cells, CD4+CD25- non-regulatory cells, CD4 and CD8 cells. This clone appeared a single time. Antigen: not known. TCRdb's table, derived via immunoSEQ multiplex PCR, lists solely in-frame clones and lacks some. The sample lists roughly 45,000 clones, 75% to 95% seen once, with 0.55% to 0.85% in the top ten. Material: Tregs from blood. This chain joins TRBV30 and TRBJ2-7; D unclear. The clonotype originates from a human donor in good health. The CDR3 reads CAWNRPASYEQYF. CDR3 coding DNA: TGTGCCTGGAACCGGCCAGCGTCCTACGAGCAGTACTTC.